These 3 T cell receptor beta chains were all obtained from the same sample, sequenced in a study of blood T cells in healthy people across ages. Primers used in a second PCR of about 7 to 11 cycles were a sample-barcoded 5' primer and a J-beta primer mix. A single record per CDR3 protein comes from TCRdb applying MiXCR to the 5' RACE reads. The data hold approximately 810,000 distinct CDR3 sequences, with around 26% observed a single time. Material for sequencing was blood. These receptor sequences come from a woman aged 80 or over in good health.

The CDR3 spells CASSLVGGTPFVNEQYF. For the CDR3, the DNA is TGTGCCAGCAGCTTAGTTGGTGGGACCCCCTTCGTCAACGAGCAGTACTTC. V is TRBV13 and J is TRBJ2-7; D possibly uses TRBD1 or TRBD2 (5 bases each). Trimming cost V 1 base and J 5 bases, with 21 bases left between them. Looked up from germline, CDR1 is PRHDT and CDR2 is FYEKMQ (reference sequence). The CDR3 consists of 17 residues.

This chain uses TRBV28 with TRBJ2-2; D may correspond to TRBD1 or TRBD2 (6 bases each). Germline-derived CDR1 and CDR2 are MDHEN and SYDVKM. The germline V and J ends were trimmed by 8 bases and 1 base, with 11 bases remaining between them. The CDR3 is 14 residues long. CDR3 DNA sequence: TGTGCCAGCTCCGGAGGGGGGAACACCGGGGAGCTGTTTTTT. Amino acids: CASSGGGNTGELFF.

This clonotype was counted ten times or more. This chain links TRBV6-5 with TRBJ2-1, with TRBD1 identical over 12 bases. The CDR3 spans 20 residues. Germline trimming cut 4 bases from V and 0 bases from J; bases unmatched to any gene: 13. Germline V CDR1 and CDR2: MNHEY, SVGAGI. The CDR3 sequence is CASSSNPGQGAVGSYNEQFF. In nucleotides, the CDR3 is TGTGCCAGCAGTTCGAATCCGGGACAGGGGGCGGTAGGCTCCTACAATGAGCAGTTCTTC.